This entry lists 26 T cell receptor beta chains sequenced from one sample in a study of radiotherapy plus CTLA-4 blockade in lung cancer (dated by TCRdb to the late 2010s). The library was made by the immunoSEQ multiplex PCR assay. TCRdb's version of the immuneACCESS table is confined to in-frame rearrangements and falls short of the full clone set. An unresolved V gene accounts for under half of the shortfall where checked; the remainder is of unknown origin. Present in this sample are approximately 77,000 clones, 70% to 85% of which were seen just once. About 0.79% of the sample is in the top ten clones. The starting material was peripheral blood, obtained from a patient treated with radiotherapy plus ipilimumab. The receptors stem from a human donor with non-small cell lung cancer who had stable disease on radiotherapy plus ipilimumab.

This chain connects TRBV5-4 to TRBJ2-1; TRBD2 matches 8 bases. Germline assignment: CDR1 SGHNT and CDR2 YYREEE (reference sequence). V trimming: 2 bases; J trimming: 6 bases; junction bases outside the gene matches: 10. The CDR3 sequence is 16 residues long. The CDR3 region has the DNA TGTGCCAGCAGCTTTCCGTCCGGGGGGGCTGGCAATGAGCAGTTCTTC. The encoded protein is CASSFPSGGAGNEQFF.

The V and J genes are TRBV7-9 and TRBJ2-1; D remains ambiguous. Trimming left V 0 bases short and J 6 bases short, with 9 bases between. The CDR3 is 14 amino acids. Germline V gene sequence: CDR1 SEHNR, CDR2 FQNEAQ (reference sequence). The CDR3 DNA reads TGTGCCAGCAGCTTAGCGGGCGTTATCAATGAGCAGTTCTTC. This gives the protein CASSLAGVINEQFF. Looking up the rest from reference TRBV7-9 and TRBJ2-1 gives the full variable domain: DTGVSQNPRHKITKRGQNVTFRCDPISEHNRLYWYRQTLGQGPEFLTYFQNEAQLEKSRLLSDRFSAERPKGSFSTLEIQRTEQGDSAMYLCASSLAGVINEQFFGPGTRLTVL.

This clone has a single count. The genes are TRBV4-1 and TRBJ2-5; D is perhaps TRBD2 (5 bases). Germline CDR1 is MGHRA and CDR2 is YSYEKL. This CDR3 has 16 residues. V dropped 0 bases and J dropped 1 base, with 12 bases sitting between them. The CDR3 nucleotides read TGCGCCAGCAGCCAAGATCCCCTGGGGAGCCAAGAGACCCAGTACTTC. Protein: CASSQDPLGSQETQYF.

The rearrangement uses TRBV7-6 and TRBJ2-1; 8 bases line up with TRBD2. Germline V gene sequence: CDR1 SGHVS, CDR2 FNYEAQ. This CDR3 is 15 amino acids long. Germline trimming cut 2 bases from V and 5 bases from J; bases unmatched to any gene: 5. The CDR3 reads CASSLTGGPDNEQFF. CDR3 in DNA: TGTGCCAGCAGCTTAACGGGAGGGCCAGACAATGAGCAGTTCTTC.

The chain combines TRBV5-1 with TRBJ1-1, with 10 bases that match TRBD1. V lost 2 bases and J lost 1; bases outside the gene matches: 5. Per germline, CDR1 SGHRS and CDR2 YFSETQ. The length of the CDR3 is 16 residues. Written as DNA, the CDR3 is TGCGCCAGCAGCTTCGCACGACAGGGGGCGAACACTGAAGCTTTCTTT. Translation gives CASSFARQGANTEAFF.

The chain is built from TRBV29-1 and TRBJ1-3; D is unresolved. The CDR3 consists of 12 residues. V was cut by 4 bases and J by 0 bases, with 4 bases left in between. Per the germline V gene, CDR1 is SQVTM and CDR2 is ANQGSEA. The CDR3 DNA follows: TGCAGCGTTGCCTACTCTGGAAACACCATATATTTT. Protein product: CSVAYSGNTIYF.

This sequence joins TRBV7-3 and TRBJ2-2, with 7 bases aligning to TRBD2. Germline V gene sequence: CDR1 SGHTA, CDR2 FQGTGA. V was clipped by 2 bases and J by 2 bases; unmatched bases: 5. This CDR3 is 16 amino acids long. The CDR3 DNA reads as TGTGCCAGCAGCTTATTAGCGGGTACCAACACCGGGGAGCTGTTTTTT. Translating it yields CASSLLAGTNTGELFF.

CDR3 coding DNA: TGTGCCAGCAGGCAGGCTTCCGGAAACACCATATATTTT. It translates to CASRQASGNTIYF. The chain links TRBV28 to TRBJ1-3; the D is unclear. Trimming left V 6 bases short and J 4 bases short, with 10 bases between. CDR3 length: 13 residues. From germline, CDR1 is MDHEN and CDR2 SYDVKM.

The chain recombines TRBV5-4 with TRBJ2-7; 7 bases are shared with TRBD1. CDR3 length equals 14 residues. Germline V gene data show CDR1 as SGHNT and CDR2 as YYREEE (reference sequence). Losses at the gene ends were 4 bases for V and 7 bases for J; bases not matched to a gene: 11. In DNA, the CDR3 is TGTGCCAGCAGCCACAGGGGAGAAGAATCAGAGCAGTACTTC. Translating it yields CASSHRGEESEQYF. The whole variable domain, filled in from reference TRBV5-4 and TRBJ2-7, reads ETGVTQSPTHLIKTRGQQVTLRCSSQSGHNTVSWYQQALGQGPQFIFQYYREEENGRGNFPPRFSGLQFPNYSSELNVNALELDDSALYLCASSHRGEESEQYFGPGTRLTVT.

The rearrangement joins TRBV19 to TRBJ1-2; TRBD1 is a possible D gene (6 bases). V was cut by 4 bases and J by 7 bases, with 16 bases left in between. This CDR3 region has 14 residues. In germline, CDR1 is LNHDA, CDR2 SQIVND (reference sequence). The CDR3: CASSTPTGSGGYTF. CDR3 DNA: TGTGCCAGTAGTACCCCAACAGGGTCGGGTGGCTACACCTTC.

V usage is TRBV6-1 and J usage is TRBJ1-2; D not resolved. Germline loops: CDR1 MNHNS, CDR2 SASEGT. V lost 2 bases, J lost 5 bases, and 6 bases lay in between. The CDR3 contains 12 residues. CDR3 residues: CASSERTYGYTF. CDR3 DNA: TGTGCCAGCAGTGAAAGAACATATGGCTACACCTTC.

The chain has TRBV4-1 and TRBJ2-5; tentative D call: TRBD1 (6 bases). V was shortened by 0 bases and J by 5 bases, with 10 bases between the two germline ends. This CDR3 contains 14 residues. Germline CDR1 MGHRA, CDR2 YSYEKL. In nucleotides, the CDR3 is TGCGCCAGCAGCCAAGAGGGGGCCCAGGAGACCCAGTACTTC. Translating gives CASSQEGAQETQYF.

This chain uses TRBV5-4 with TRBJ1-1; 11 bases align to TRBD1. CDR3 size: 16 residues. The germline V gene encodes CDR1 SGHNT and CDR2 YYREEE (reference sequence). After removal of 4 bases from V and 1 base from J, the junction contained 6 bases not matched to a gene. CDR3 residues: CASSTPGTGGNTEAFF. In nucleotides, the CDR3 is TGTGCCAGCAGCACCCCCGGGACAGGGGGGAACACTGAAGCTTTCTTT.

The chain combines TRBV5-6 with TRBJ2-5; 14 nucleotides agree with TRBD2. J was trimmed by 2 bases and V by 3 bases; bases with no gene match: 6. The CDR3 length is 17 residues. In germline, CDR1 is SGHDT, CDR2 YYEEEE. CDR3 sequence: CASSWGLAGVRQETQYF. The CDR3 DNA follows: TGTGCCAGCAGCTGGGGACTAGCGGGAGTTCGGCAAGAGACCCAGTACTTC.

V gene TRBV2 combines with J gene TRBJ1-5; 7 bases map to TRBD1. Germline lookup yields CDR1 SNHLY and CDR2 FYNNEI. The ends lost 5 bases at V and 4 bases at J; junction bases unmatched: 2. The CDR3 is 13 residues long. The CDR3 DNA reads as TGTGCCAGCAGTACAGGGGTTAATCAGCCCCAGCATTTT. It is translated as CASSTGVNQPQHF. The variable domain in full, completed from reference TRBV2 and TRBJ1-5, reads EPEVTQTPSHQVTQMGQEVILRCVPISNHLYFYWYRQILGQKVEFLVSFYNNEISEKSEIFDDQFSVERPDGSNFTLKIRSTKLEDSAMYFCASSTGVNQPQHFGDGTRLSIL.

The rearrangement uses TRBV14 and TRBJ2-2; D is unresolved. The CDR3 runs to 14 residues. CDR1 SGHDN and CDR2 FVKESK come from the germline V gene. Trimming cost V 1 base and J 4 bases, with 7 bases left between them. CDR3 amino acids: CASSQVAVTGELFF. The CDR3 DNA reads as TGTGCCAGCAGCCAAGTTGCGGTCACCGGGGAGCTGTTTTTT.

This clone was detected a few times. The chain has TRBV30 and TRBJ2-7, with D possibly being TRBD1 or TRBD2 (6 bases each). The CDR3 is 15 residues long. V was clipped by 2 bases and J by 3 bases, with 17 bases between them. CDR1 and CDR2 (germline): GTSNPN, SVGIG (reference sequence). CDR3 coding DNA: TGTGCCTGGAGTCCCCCGGGGGCGCAAGGCTACGAGCAGTACTTC. This translates into CAWSPPGAQGYEQYF.

This clone has only one observation. J is TRBJ2-1 and V is TRBV7-2; D unresolved. CDR1 and CDR2 (germline): SGHTA, FQGNSA. The V end lost 3 bases, the J end lost 8 bases, and 5 bases lay between the germline ends. This CDR3 spans 11 amino acids. The DNA for the CDR3 is TGTGCCAGCAGCTTTCTCGATGAGCAGTTCTTC. Encoded protein: CASSFLDEQFF.

In its sample, this clone was seen a few times. The chain recombines TRBV7-3 with TRBJ2-3, with a possible D match to TRBD2 (6 bases). Trimming stripped 0 bases from V and 4 bases from J, with 8 bases between. Germline CDR1 and CDR2: SGHTA and FQGTGA. This CDR3 contains 14 residues. The CDR3 region is CASSLTGGPDTQYF. For the CDR3, the DNA is TGTGCCAGCAGCTTAACGGGAGGTCCAGATACGCAGTATTTT.

The V call is TRBV19, the J call TRBJ1-6, with 8 positions matching TRBD1. Trimming cost V 0 bases and J 10 bases; bases outside gene matches: 11. The length of the CDR3 is 17 residues. Germline V gives CDR1 LNHDA, CDR2 SQIVND (reference sequence). CDR3: CASSIDWTGSMRSPLHF. The CDR3 DNA reads as TGTGCCAGTAGTATAGATTGGACAGGGTCGATGAGATCACCCCTCCACTTT.

V usage is TRBV28 and J usage is TRBJ2-7, with TRBD2 matching over 10 bases. The CDR3 totals 15 residues. Trimming took 5 bases from V and 2 from J; bases not matched to a gene: 6. Germline lookup yields CDR1 MDHEN and CDR2 SYDVKM. DNA for the CDR3: TGTGCCAGCAGTATGAGCGGGAGGGAGGCCTACGAGCAGTACTTC. It yields the protein CASSMSGREAYEQYF. Combining the CDR3 with reference TRBV28 and TRBJ2-7 gives the whole variable domain DVKVTQSSRYLVKRTGEKVFLECVQDMDHENMFWYRQDPGLGLRLIYFSYDVKMKEKGDIPEGYSVSREKKERFSLILESASTNQTSMYLCASSMSGREAYEQYFGPGTRLTVT.

The rearrangement joins TRBV19 to TRBJ1-2, with D possibly being TRBD1 (5 bases). CDR1 and CDR2 from the germline V gene are LNHDA and SQIVND (reference sequence). Trimming removed 7 bases from V and 0 bases from J, with 12 bases in between. The CDR3 runs to 14 residues. Here the CDR3 reads CASIGTLANYGYTF. Written as DNA, the CDR3 is TGTGCCAGTATCGGGACTTTAGCTAACTATGGCTACACCTTC.

The chain links TRBV28 to TRBJ1-5; weak D call: TRBD1 (5 bases). CDR3 length: 15 residues. Looked up from germline, CDR1 is MDHEN and CDR2 is SYDVKM. V shed 1 base and J shed 7 bases, with 14 bases lying between them. The CDR3 DNA follows: TGTGCCAGCAGTTTATTGCGGGGGAGCGGGCAGCCCCAGCATTTT. Translating gives CASSLLRGSGQPQHF.

The chain combines TRBV7-9 with TRBJ1-2; TRBD1 is a possible D gene (5 bases). The length of the CDR3 is 15 residues. Trimming took 0 bases from V and 5 from J, leaving 13 bases between them. The germline V gene encodes CDR1 SEHNR and CDR2 FQNEAQ (reference sequence). In nucleotides, the CDR3 is TGTGCCAGCAGCTTAGCGCTGGGGGACGGGTATGGCTACACCTTC. Its protein is CASSLALGDGYGYTF.

This clone was found once. The chain employs TRBV6-1 and TRBJ1-1; 8 bases line up with TRBD1. V lost 4 bases to trimming and J lost 5 bases; unmatched junction nucleotides: 15. This CDR3 region has 17 residues. Germline V CDR1 and CDR2: MNHNS, SASEGT. CDR3 residues: CASSVGQGMLVGTEAFF. The DNA for the CDR3 is TGTGCCAGCAGTGTCGGACAGGGAATGCTCGTAGGTACTGAAGCTTTCTTT.

This chain connects TRBV28 to TRBJ2-3, with unresolved D. Germline V gene data show CDR1 as MDHEN and CDR2 as SYDVKM. V shed 6 bases and J shed 6 bases, with 19 bases lying between them. There are 15 residues in the CDR3. In DNA, the CDR3 is TGTGCCAGCAGCACCCACCCCCCTTCCCCGGATACGCAGTATTTT. Translation: CASSTHPPSPDTQYF.